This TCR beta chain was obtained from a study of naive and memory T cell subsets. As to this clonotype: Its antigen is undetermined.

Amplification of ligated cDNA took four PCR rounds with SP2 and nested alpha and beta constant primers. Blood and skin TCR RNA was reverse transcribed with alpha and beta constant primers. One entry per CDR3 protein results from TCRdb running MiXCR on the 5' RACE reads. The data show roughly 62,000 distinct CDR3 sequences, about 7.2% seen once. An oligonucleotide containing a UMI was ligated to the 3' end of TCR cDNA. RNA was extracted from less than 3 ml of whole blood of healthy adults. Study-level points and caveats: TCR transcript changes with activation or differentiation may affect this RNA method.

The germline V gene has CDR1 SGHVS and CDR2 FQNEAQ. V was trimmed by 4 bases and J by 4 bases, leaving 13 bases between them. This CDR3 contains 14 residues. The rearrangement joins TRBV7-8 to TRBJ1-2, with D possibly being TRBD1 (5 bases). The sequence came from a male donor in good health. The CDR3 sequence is CASSSVGGVYGYTF. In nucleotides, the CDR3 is TGTGCCAGCAGCTCCGTCGGGGGAGTCTATGGCTACACCTTC.